These T cell receptor beta chains were read from a single sample in a study of tumor-infiltrating lymphocytes in localized non-small cell lung cancer. Sequenced by immunoSEQ multiplex PCR; TCRdb stores in-frame clones only, minus some. The top ten hold approximately 8.4% of the sample, which has approximately 11,000 clones, roughly 84% seen once. The source material was lung tumor tissue. These TCRs come from a human donor with non-small cell lung cancer. CDR3s include the opening cysteine and the closing phenylalanine or tryptophan. Clone size, where shown, is once, few, many, or a class for clones that have expanded.

. | TRBJ2-7 | TRBV5-1 | CASSLGQRVIYEQYF
few | TRBJ2-5 | TRBV4-3 | CASSQEPHGETQYF
. | TRBJ1-1 | TRBV5-4 | CASSFPGGTEAFF
. | TRBJ2-5 | TRBV6-5 | CASSGQGQETQYF
. | TRBJ1-1 | TRBV10-1 | CASSGPNTEAFF
. | TRBJ2-7 | TRBV4-1 | CASSQDLGGPPSYEQYF
. | TRBJ2-1 | TRBV9 | CASSSGLAGNGEQFF
. | TRBJ1-1 | TRBV7-9 | CASSLALAGGANTEAFF
. | TRBJ2-1 | TRBV28 | CASSLAGEHNEQFF
. | TRBJ1-5 | TRBV5-6 | CASSPWPGQGQPQHF
. | TRBJ2-1 | TRBV6-6 | CASTSTGAGEFF
. | TRBJ1-3 | TRBV14 | CASSQGATSQERNTIYF
. | TRBJ2-2 | TRBV6-5 | CASGSGTGAGELFF
. | TRBJ2-5 | TRBV6-7 | CASSYTGTSGRALQETQYF
. | TRBJ1-5 | TRBV19 | CASSPFRGGNQPQHF
. | TRBJ2-7 | TRBV19 | CASSRDRDGIDYEQYF
. | TRBJ1-2 | TRBV11-2 | CASSLDVSGRDGYTF
once | TRBJ1-2 | TRBV5-6 | CASSIGTGNYGYTF
. | TRBJ2-5 | TRBV6-5 | CATRDMKTQYF
. | TRBJ2-7 | TRBV9 | CASSPESAGGEQYF
. | TRBJ2-1 | TRBV5-4 | CASSIAGVYNEQFF
. | TRBJ2-1 | TRBV6-1 | CASSPQNLNEQFF
. | TRBJ1-4 | TRBV7-8 | CATRAGGNEKLFF
. | TRBJ2-3 | TRBV7-9 | CASGTDTQYF
. | TRBJ1-1 | TRBV7-9 | CASSSRLLYTEAFF
few | TRBJ2-3 | TRBV11-2 | CASSFSGAASRTDTQYF
. | TRBJ2-1 | TRBV27 | CASSFMVGEQFF
. | TRBJ2-7 | TRBV10-1 | CASSESGDRRGEQYF
. | TRBJ2-4 | TRBV10-3 | CAISPGGTGAKNIQYF
. | TRBJ2-3 | TRBV29-1 | CSVEPFGTVSESDTQYF
. | TRBJ2-1 | TRBV2 | CASSTGTSSYNEQFF
. | TRBJ2-6 | TRBV6-4 | CASSDSGFGSFSGANVLTF
. | TRBJ2-7 | TRBV7-2 | CASSQLAGGYEQYF
. | TRBJ2-1 | TRBV5-1 | CASSLGVYSYNEQFF
. | TRBJ2-1 | TRBV19 | CASSFLQPYNEQFF
. | TRBJ2-1 | TRBV12-5 | CASGLTLTGPPHEQFF
. | TRBJ2-7 | TRBV5-6 | CASTDFSPASSYEQYF
. | TRBJ2-7 | TRBV7-9 | CASSPLAGVGQYF
. | TRBJ2-5 | TRBV19 | CASSITPQAAGGAQYF
. | TRBJ2-6 | TRBV27 | CASSLHRGSGANVLTF
. | TRBJ2-1 | TRBV7-2 | CASNDPGGGSYNEQFF
few | TRBJ1-1 | TRBV5-4 | CASSRDLGDTEAFF
. | TRBJ1-1 | TRBV13 | CASSERTEAFF
. | TRBJ2-3 | TRBV9 | CASSVLQGHSTDTQYF
. | TRBJ1-4 | TRBV4-1 | CASSQGQGAGEKLFF
. | TRBJ2-1 | TRBV30 | CAWSRNEQFF
. | TRBJ1-2 | TRBV18 | CASSPSQRHDYGYTF
. | TRBJ1-1 | TRBV5-4 | CASSLQGAVGTEAFF
. | TRBJ1-1 | TRBV7-3 | CASSLMPGAAGGGSTEAFF
. | TRBJ2-7 | TRBV5-4 | CASSRDYVEQYF
once | TRBJ2-1 | TRBV2 | CASSEAGAFF
. | TRBJ2-5 | TRBV11-1 | CASSNKGFVQETQYF
. | TRBJ1-1 | TRBV30 | CAWSYVGTEAFF
once | TRBJ2-3 | TRBV4-3 | CASSQDGGGFGTDTQYF